These T cell receptor beta chains were read from a single sample in a study of OX40 agonist ivuxolimab in advanced cancers. Produced via immunoSEQ multiplex PCR; TCRdb's table is partial and in-frame only. Among roughly 79,000 clones listed, about 89% were seen once. Sequencing was performed on CD4+ or CD8+ T cells sorted from blood, taken in a trial of the OX40 agonist ivuxolimab. Source of these receptors: an adult with an advanced solid tumor such as melanoma, head and neck, liver or kidney cancer. CDR3s include the opening cysteine and the closing phenylalanine or tryptophan. A D gene is named only where the DNA matches it firmly. Size is omitted from some rows. Given values are once, few, many or a class for expanded clones.

D gene,V gene,clone size,J gene,CDR3 DNA,CDR3 protein
-,TRBV18,-,TRBJ2-1,TGTGCCAGCTTGCCCGGGACGCAGTATAATGAGCAGTTCTTC,CASLPGTQYNEQFF
TRBD2,TRBV7-2,-,TRBJ2-1,TGTGCCAGCAGCTTTAGGACTAGCGGGAGGCGGGGTGAGCAGTTCTTC,CASSFRTSGRRGEQFF
-,TRBV18,-,TRBJ2-5,TGTGCCAGCTCACCACTCCGGTCCCAAGAGACCCAGTACTTC,CASSPLRSQETQYF
TRBD1,TRBV5-1,-,TRBJ1-4,TGCGCCAGCAGCATAGGACAGGGGGCTAATGAAAAACTGTTTTTT,CASSIGQGANEKLFF
TRBD2,TRBV5-5,-,TRBJ2-7,TGTGCCAGCAGCGGTACCGGGACTAGCGGCCCGGAGTACTTC,CASSGTGTSGPEYF
-,TRBV11-2,-,TRBJ2-7,TGTGCCAGCAGCTTAGCCCCAGAGGGCGAGCAGTACTTC,CASSLAPEGEQYF
TRBD1,TRBV19,-,TRBJ1-5,TGTGCCAGTAGTCCGACGGGGACAGCAGTAAATCAGCCCCAGCATTTT,CASSPTGTAVNQPQHF
-,TRBV5-1,once,TRBJ1-2,TGCGCCAGCAGCTCCACAGGTAGCTATGGCTACACCTTC,CASSSTGSYGYTF
-,TRBV10-3,-,TRBJ2-2,TGTGCCATCAGTGATCGGCAGGGGAACACCGGGGAGCTGTTTTTT,CAISDRQGNTGELFF
-,TRBV25-1,-,TRBJ2-2,TGTGCCAGCCGGACAGCCTCAGGGACCGGGGAGCTGTTTTTT,CASRTASGTGELFF
-,TRBV10-2,-,TRBJ2-7,TGCGCCAGCAGTGAGTCAGGCAGGGGCCACGAGCAGTACTTC,CASSESGRGHEQYF
-,TRBV27,-,TRBJ2-1,TGTGCCAGCAGTTTATTGACTAATGGTGAGCAGTTCTTC,CASSLLTNGEQFF
TRBD1,TRBV10-3,-,TRBJ2-2,TGTGCCATCAGTGTGGGGACAGGGAAACCTATGAACACCGGGGAGCTGTTTTTT,CAISVGTGKPMNTGELFF
-,TRBV7-9,-,TRBJ2-2,TGTGCCAGCAGCTGGGGGGCTACCACCACCGGGGAGCTGTTTTTT,CASSWGATTTGELFF
TRBD2,TRBV11-3,-,TRBJ2-3,TGTGCCAGCAGCTCTATCTGGGACTATAGCACAGATACGCAGTATTTT,CASSSIWDYSTDTQYF
-,TRBV28,-,TRBJ2-3,TGTGCCAGCAGTTTCTTTGTTGGGGATACGCAGTATTTT,CASSFFVGDTQYF
-,TRBV6-1,-,TRBJ2-6,TGTGCCAGCAGTGAACGGGCGTCTGGGGCCAACGTCCTGACTTTC,CASSERASGANVLTF
-,TRBV5-1,-,TRBJ2-2,TGCGCCAGCAGACCGGGGATTCTAATCGGGGAGCTGTTTTTT,CASRPGILIGELFF
TRBD1,TRBV19,few,TRBJ2-7,TGTGCCAGTAGTATCGGACAGGCGCCCTACGAGCAGTACTTC,CASSIGQAPYEQYF
TRBD2,TRBV29-1,-,TRBJ2-2,TGCAGCGCCCGAGTGGGAGGGGCGAACACCGGGGAGCTGTTTTTT,CSARVGGANTGELFF
-,TRBV5-1,-,TRBJ1-1,TGCGCCAGCAGCTTGGATGGCAGGGGGAACACTGAAGCTTTCTTT,CASSLDGRGNTEAFF
TRBD2,TRBV7-3,-,TRBJ2-1,TGTGCCAGCAGCTTCCAGGAGAGTAGCGGGAGATTGTTCTTC,CASSFQESSGRLFF
TRBD1,TRBV4-1,once,TRBJ2-5,TGCGCCAGCAGCTCCCTTCCCGGGACAGTGGGTCAAGAGACCCAGTACTTC,CASSSLPGTVGQETQYF
-,TRBV5-6,-,TRBJ2-2,TGTGCCAGCAGCCTGGTGGTGATGAACACCGGGGAGCTGTTTTTT,CASSLVVMNTGELFF
-,TRBV7-3,-,TRBJ2-3,TGTGCCAGCAGCTTAGATCTAGATACGCAGTATTTT,CASSLDLDTQYF
TRBD2,TRBV19,-,TRBJ2-1,TGTGCCAGTAGTATAGAACTAGCGGGAGGGATCTCCTACAATGAGCAGTTCTTC,CASSIELAGGISYNEQFF
TRBD1,TRBV27,-,TRBJ2-5,TGTGCCAGCAGTTCCGCGACAGGGGGCGCACGGGAGACCCAGTACTTC,CASSSATGGARETQYF
-,TRBV27,-,TRBJ1-2,TGTGCCAGCAGTTTATCGACAGCAGCTAACTATGGCTACACCTTC,CASSLSTAANYGYTF
TRBD2,TRBV10-1,-,TRBJ2-1,TGCGCCAGCAGTGGATCGCTGGCGGGAGGAGAGCAGTTCTTC,CASSGSLAGGEQFF
-,TRBV30,-,TRBJ2-5,TGTGCCTGGAGTCTTCTCTTGGAGACCCAGTACTTC,CAWSLLLETQYF
TRBD1,TRBV5-6,-,TRBJ1-5,TGTGCCAGCAGCTCCCGGGACAGGGAGGTAGGTCAGCCCCAGCATTTT,CASSSRDREVGQPQHF
-,TRBV11-1,-,TRBJ2-7,TGTGCCAGCAGCTACCGGGACGGACCCTACGAGCAGTACTTC,CASSYRDGPYEQYF
-,TRBV6-1,-,TRBJ1-1,TGTGCCAGCAGTGCGTTTGGAAAGGGAGGGAACACTGAAGCTTTCTTT,CASSAFGKGGNTEAFF
TRBD2,TRBV19,-,TRBJ2-2,TGTGCCACCACCCCCGTCTCGGGAGGCACCGGGGAGCTGTTTTTT,CATTPVSGGTGELFF
-,TRBV7-8,-,TRBJ2-5,TGTGCCAGCAGCTTAGGATACGGTGAAGAGACCCAGTACTTC,CASSLGYGEETQYF
TRBD2,TRBV2,-,TRBJ2-5,TGTGCCAGCATGTGGACTAGCGTAGAGACCCAGTACTTC,CASMWTSVETQYF
-,TRBV19,-,TRBJ2-1,TGTGCCAGTAGTATAGCCGGCGGGCGTGGTGAGCAGTTCTTC,CASSIAGGRGEQFF
-,TRBV5-5,-,TRBJ2-1,TGTGCCAGCAGCTTGGTCGCGGTGAGCTCCTACAATGAGCAGTTCTTC,CASSLVAVSSYNEQFF
TRBD2,TRBV7-3,once,TRBJ2-3,TGTGCCAGCAGCTCGGGACTAGCGGGAGGTCCGGGCACAGATACGCAGTATTTT,CASSSGLAGGPGTDTQYF
TRBD1,TRBV7-2,-,TRBJ2-7,TGTGCCAGCAGCTTAGGGACAGGGCCTTACGAGCAGTACTTC,CASSLGTGPYEQYF
TRBD2,TRBV27,-,TRBJ2-7,TGTGCCAGCAGGTTACAGTCGGCGGGAGGGCCTTACGAGCAGTACTTC,CASRLQSAGGPYEQYF
-,TRBV28,-,TRBJ2-2,TGTGCCAGCAGTTTATTTTTCGGGGTAGGCACCGGGGAGCTGTTTTTT,CASSLFFGVGTGELFF
-,TRBV5-6,-,TRBJ2-7,TGTGCCAGCATCAAATTGGGGGGCCAGTTACGCTCCTACGAGCAGTACTTC,CASIKLGGQLRSYEQYF
TRBD1,TRBV6-6,-,TRBJ1-1,TGTGCCAGCAGACGGACAGGGGGAACTGAAGCTTTCTTT,CASRRTGGTEAFF
-,TRBV4-1,-,TRBJ1-2,TGCGCCAGCAGCCAAGGCGGAGGACAGAGGAAAGCTAACTATGGCTACACCTTC,CASSQGGGQRKANYGYTF
TRBD2,TRBV5-1,-,TRBJ2-1,TGCGCCAGCAGCTTGTGGCTAGCGGGTACCGGTCGCGATGAGCAGTTCTTC,CASSLWLAGTGRDEQFF